One sample yielded the 27 T cell receptor beta chains listed below, sequenced in a study of T cells in localized non-small cell lung cancer. Using immunoSEQ multiplex PCR, the repertoire was profiled, and TCRdb retains in-frame clones only, with some absent. The sample yields about 33,000 clones, under 90% seen once. The sequences come from peripheral blood, collected before any cancer treatment. Receptors originate from a male donor older than 55 with stage III lung adenocarcinoma.

The V gene is TRBV28, the J gene TRBJ2-5; 9 bases match TRBD2. This CDR3 spans 17 amino acids. With 6 bases clipped from V and 4 bases from J, the junction kept 15 bases outside the gene matches. Germline values: CDR1 MDHEN, CDR2 SYDVKM. CDR3 region: CASSYPRGLAQSETQYF. The CDR3 DNA sequence: TGTGCCAGCAGCTACCCCAGGGGACTAGCCCAGTCAGAGACCCAGTACTTC. The variable domain in full, with the rest retrieved from reference TRBV28 and TRBJ2-5, is DVKVTQSSRYLVKRTGEKVFLECVQDMDHENMFWYRQDPGLGLRLIYFSYDVKMKEKGDIPEGYSVSREKKERFSLILESASTNQTSMYLCASSYPRGLAQSETQYFGPGTRLLVL.

This clone was seen a handful of times. V and J are TRBV28 and TRBJ1-1; D is ambiguous. The ends were cut back, 5 bases at V and 4 bases at J, with 14 bases in the middle. Germline values: CDR1 MDHEN, CDR2 SYDVKM. The CDR3 covers 14 residues. The CDR3 spells CASSPPVRGTEAFF. The CDR3 DNA follows: TGTGCCAGCAGTCCGCCAGTCCGAGGCACTGAAGCTTTCTTT.

V gene TRBV5-6 combines with J gene TRBJ2-7; 10 bases align to TRBD1. Per the germline V gene, CDR1 is SGHDT and CDR2 is YYEEEE. Trimming cost V 2 bases and J 6 bases; bases outside gene matches: 5. The CDR3 consists of 14 residues. The CDR3 region is CASSFWDRGGEQYF. CDR3 DNA sequence: TGTGCCAGCAGCTTCTGGGACAGGGGTGGCGAGCAGTACTTC.

This chain connects TRBV7-9 to TRBJ2-3, with TRBD2 matching over 8 bases. The CDR3 is 15 residues long. V shed 0 bases and J 2 bases; nucleotides not matched to a gene: 1. Germline CDR1 is SEHNR and CDR2 is FQNEAQ (reference sequence). CDR3 DNA sequence: TGTGCCAGCAGCTTAGCTAGCGGGGCCACAGATACGCAGTATTTT. Encoded protein: CASSLASGATDTQYF.

V usage is TRBV5-6 and J usage is TRBJ1-4; 10 bases are shared with TRBD1. V was pared by 4 bases and J by 6 bases, with 6 bases of the junction left unmatched. Germline lookup yields CDR1 SGHDT and CDR2 YYEEEE. CDR3 length: 15 residues. CDR3 bases: TGTGCCAGCAGCCTCCGACAGGGGGCCCATGAAAAACTGTTTTTT. Residues: CASSLRQGAHEKLFF.

V and J are TRBV7-9 and TRBJ1-5; D call uncertain. The germline V gene has CDR1 SEHNR and CDR2 FQNEAQ (reference sequence). V dropped 5 bases and J dropped 2 bases, with 13 bases sitting between them. The CDR3 extends over 15 amino acids. The CDR3 spells CASSDAAGGNQPQHF. The CDR3 DNA follows: TGTGCCAGCAGCGACGCGGCTGGGGGCAATCAGCCCCAGCATTTT.

The chain joins TRBV14 to TRBJ2-7; D might be TRBD1 (5 bases). This CDR3 region has 11 residues. The germline V gene has CDR1 SGHDN and CDR2 FVKESK. Trimming cost V 4 bases and J 5 bases, with 6 bases left between them. The CDR3 spells CASSRTNEQYF. The CDR3, as DNA: TGTGCCAGCAGCCGGACAAACGAGCAGTACTTC.

The genes are TRBV19 and TRBJ2-7; D is undetermined. Trimming left V 5 bases short and J 7 bases short, with 12 bases between. Germline CDR1 is LNHDA and CDR2 is SQIVND (reference sequence). CDR3 length: 12 amino acids. CDR3 protein: CASSVDISEQYF. In DNA, the CDR3 is TGTGCCAGTAGTGTCGACATCTCGGAGCAGTACTTC. Complete variable domain (other parts from reference TRBV19 and TRBJ2-7): DGGITQSPKYLFRKEGQNVTLSCEQNLNHDAMYWYRQDPGQGLRLIYYSQIVNDFQKGDIAEGYSVSREKKESFPLTVTSAQKNPTAFYLCASSVDISEQYFGPGTRLTVT.

V is TRBV4-1 and J is TRBJ2-1, with TRBD2 identical over 7 bases. CDR3 length equals 16 residues. V lost 8 bases to trimming and J lost 12 bases; unmatched junction nucleotides: 22. Germline CDR1 reads MGHRA; CDR2 reads YSYEKL. CDR3 nucleotide sequence: TGCGCCAGCCGGACCGTCTTGCGGGAGTTCGCTATGGGGCAGTTCTTC. As protein: CASRTVLREFAMGQFF.

This chain joins TRBV30 and TRBJ2-2; possibly TRBD2 for D (5 bases). Trimming stripped 3 bases from V and 3 bases from J, with 8 bases between. Germline V CDR1 and CDR2: GTSNPN, SVGIG (reference sequence). This CDR3 has 13 amino acids. CDR3 loop: CAWRGDYTGELFF. CDR3 nucleotides: TGTGCCTGGAGGGGAGATTACACCGGGGAGCTGTTTTTT.

The chain links TRBV5-4 to TRBJ1-1; perhaps TRBD1 as D (5 bases). Germline CDR1 reads SGHNT; CDR2 reads YYREEE (reference sequence). The length of the CDR3 is 16 residues. Trimming stripped 4 bases from V and 0 bases from J, with 16 bases between. The CDR3 nucleotides read TGTGCCAGCAGCGAATCTTTGACAGCCTTGAACACTGAAGCTTTCTTT. Amino acids: CASSESLTALNTEAFF.

The chain carries TRBV6-1 and TRBJ2-7, with no clear D. The CDR3 runs 15 residues. From germline, CDR1 is MNHNS and CDR2 SASEGT. V lost 1 base to trimming and J lost 5 bases, with 15 bases between them. CDR3 nucleotide sequence: TGTGCCAGCAGTGAAGTTGGACCCACTCTCCACGAGCAGTACTTC. It is translated as CASSEVGPTLHEQYF.

The V gene is TRBV27, the J gene TRBJ2-1; the match to TRBD2 covers 10 bases. After removal of 0 bases from V and 3 bases from J, the junction contained 8 bases not matched to a gene. Germline V gives CDR1 MNHEY, CDR2 SMNVEV (reference sequence). The CDR3 is made up of 18 amino acids. CDR3 amino acids: CASSLSSLAGVFYNEQFF. In nucleotides, the CDR3 is TGTGCCAGCAGTTTATCGTCCCTAGCGGGAGTCTTCTACAATGAGCAGTTCTTC.

The rearrangement joins TRBV4-2 to TRBJ2-1; D may correspond to TRBD1 or TRBD2 (6 bases each). CDR1 is LGHNA and CDR2 is YNFKEQ in the germline V gene. The V end lost 4 bases, the J end lost 8 bases, and 24 bases lay between the germline ends. The CDR3 runs to 17 residues. CDR3 residues: CASSRPIGGRRLDEQFF. The CDR3 DNA reads TGTGCCAGCAGCCGCCCAATAGGGGGGAGGAGGCTCGATGAGCAGTTCTTC.

V is TRBV14 and J is TRBJ1-4; 7 nucleotides match TRBD1. The germline CDR1 and CDR2 sequences are SGHDN and FVKESK. J was trimmed by 7 bases and V by 5 bases; bases with no gene match: 4. The length of the CDR3 is 13 residues. CDR3 sequence: CASSRGPAEKLFF. CDR3 nucleotide sequence: TGTGCCAGCAGCAGGGGGCCGGCTGAAAAACTGTTTTTT.

The chain couples TRBV11-2 to TRBJ1-1; no firm D call. Per the germline V gene, CDR1 is SGHAT and CDR2 is FQNNGV. Deletions cut 5 bases from V and 4 bases from J, with 5 bases between. The CDR3 has 11 amino acids. CDR3 in amino acids: CASSRGTEAFF. CDR3 DNA: TGTGCCAGCAGCCGGGGCACTGAAGCTTTCTTT.

The rearrangement links TRBV7-2 to TRBJ1-3; possible D gene TRBD1, 6 bases. This CDR3 region has 15 residues. Trimming removed 5 bases at V and 2 bases at J, with 13 bases between. Germline V CDR1 and CDR2: SGHTA, FQGNSA. In DNA, the CDR3 is TGTGCCAGCAGCCCGCAGGGGTTCACTGGAAACACCATATATTTT. Translation gives CASSPQGFTGNTIYF.

V and J are TRBV7-8 and TRBJ1-3; 7 nucleotides line up with TRBD1. V trimming: 4 bases; J trimming: 1 base; junction bases outside the gene matches: 7. Per the germline V gene, CDR1 is SGHVS and CDR2 is FQNEAQ. This CDR3 is built from 16 residues. The CDR3 reads CASSSTGVPSGNTIYF. CDR3 in DNA: TGTGCCAGCAGCTCCACAGGGGTGCCTTCTGGAAACACCATATATTTT.

This clone was seen a single time. The chain employs TRBV6-1 and TRBJ2-1; TRBD2 matches at 7 bases. Germline assignment: CDR1 MNHNS and CDR2 SASEGT. The CDR3 spans 15 residues. The ends lost 0 bases at V and 10 bases at J; junction bases unmatched: 9. The CDR3 spells CASSEAGGSYDEQFF. Here the CDR3 DNA reads TGTGCCAGCAGTGAAGCCGGCGGGAGTTATGACGAGCAGTTCTTC.

The chain uses TRBV18 and TRBJ2-7; 10 nucleotides line up with TRBD2. Trimming took 5 bases from V and 0 from J; bases not matched to a gene: 7. CDR3 size: 16 residues. CDR1 and CDR2 from the germline V gene are KGHSH and LQKENI. The CDR3 DNA follows: TGTGCCAGCTCAATAAATAGCGGGGGGAGCTCCTACGAGCAGTACTTC. Translating gives CASSINSGGSSYEQYF.

The V and J genes are TRBV5-1 and TRBJ1-5; D is ambiguous. Germline V CDR1 and CDR2: SGHRS, YFSETQ. The CDR3 runs to 15 residues. Trimming cost V 0 bases and J 1 base, with 8 bases left between them. The CDR3 loop reads CASSLVPESNQPQHF. In nucleotides, the CDR3 is TGCGCCAGCAGCTTGGTCCCAGAAAGCAATCAGCCCCAGCATTTT. Looking up the rest from reference TRBV5-1 and TRBJ1-5 gives the full variable domain: KAGVTQTPRYLIKTRGQQVTLSCSPISGHRSVSWYQQTPGQGLQFLFEYFSETQRNKGNFPGRFSGRQFSNSRSEMNVSTLELGDSALYLCASSLVPESNQPQHFGDGTRLSIL.

The chain has TRBV5-4 and TRBJ2-2; the match to TRBD1 covers 9 bases. The CDR3 runs to 16 residues. Germline V lookup: CDR1 SGHNT, CDR2 YYREEE (reference sequence). V shed 4 bases, J shed 7 bases, and the junction held 11 bases outside the gene matches. The CDR3 loop reads CASSRTGTGSVGELFF. The CDR3 region has the DNA TGTGCCAGCAGCCGTACCGGGACAGGGTCCGTCGGGGAGCTGTTTTTT. Supplemented by reference TRBV5-4 and TRBJ2-2, the full variable domain reads ETGVTQSPTHLIKTRGQQVTLRCSSQSGHNTVSWYQQALGQGPQFIFQYYREEENGRGNFPPRFSGLQFPNYSSELNVNALELDDSALYLCASSRTGTGSVGELFFGEGSRLTVL.

The chain couples TRBV9 to TRBJ1-1; D unclear. Germline V lookup: CDR1 SGDLS, CDR2 YYNGEE. This CDR3 has 14 amino acids. The V end lost 3 bases, the J end lost 2 bases, and 11 bases lay between the germline ends. The CDR3 DNA reads TGTGCCAGCAGCGCAAACAGAGTAAACACTGAAGCTTTCTTT. Translating it yields CASSANRVNTEAFF.

This clone was recorded once. This chain uses TRBV5-1 with TRBJ1-1; D remains ambiguous. V was cut by 5 bases and J by 0 bases, with 8 bases left in between. The V gene's germline CDR1 is SGHRS and CDR2 YFSETQ. The length of the CDR3 is 13 residues. The CDR3 is CASRHEMNTEAFF. As DNA, the CDR3 is TGCGCCAGCAGGCATGAAATGAACACTGAAGCTTTCTTT. The full variable domain, its missing parts supplied by reference TRBV5-1 and TRBJ1-1, is KAGVTQTPRYLIKTRGQQVTLSCSPISGHRSVSWYQQTPGQGLQFLFEYFSETQRNKGNFPGRFSGRQFSNSRSEMNVSTLELGDSALYLCASRHEMNTEAFFGQGTRLTVV.

This chain links TRBV9 with TRBJ2-7; 10 bases align to TRBD2. The CDR3 sequence is 17 residues long. V gave up 3 bases and J gave up 6 bases; unmatched junction bases: 15. Per the germline V gene, CDR1 is SGDLS and CDR2 is YYNGEE. CDR3 nucleotides: TGTGCCAGCAGCGAGGCGGGACTAGCGATTTCTCCGGGCGAGCAGTACTTC. This codes for CASSEAGLAISPGEQYF.

V is TRBV19 and J is TRBJ2-2; 10 bases agree with TRBD1. The CDR3 is 15 amino acids. Germline V gene lookup returns CDR1 LNHDA and CDR2 SQIVND (reference sequence). Trimming removed 5 bases from V and 3 bases from J; junction bases left unmatched: 3. The CDR3: CASSVDRGDTGELFF. The CDR3 nucleotides read TGTGCCAGTAGTGTGGACAGGGGGGACACCGGGGAGCTGTTTTTT.

This clone was observed once. Here the CDR3 DNA reads TGCGCCAGCAGCGCGAGGACAGGGAATGAAAAACTGTTTTTT. This gives the protein CASSARTGNEKLFF. The genes are TRBV5-1 and TRBJ1-4, with 8 bases identical to TRBD1. Unmatched junction bases numbered 4, after V lost 4 bases and J lost 5 bases. In germline, CDR1 is SGHRS, CDR2 YFSETQ. CDR3 length equals 14 residues.